The 9 T cell receptor beta chains listed next were all sequenced from one sample in a study of regulatory T cells in long-lasting Graves disease. Noted time point: newly diagnosed GD, antithyroid drugs for less than 3 months. From RNA extracted from PBMCs, the TCR library was made. Libraries of TCR beta came from iRepertoire HTBI primers plus Arm-PCR of CDR3 regions. A single record per CDR3 protein comes from TCRdb applying MiXCR to the multiplex PCR reads. Among roughly 500,000 distinct CDR3 sequences, roughly 14% were seen once, and the ten largest hold 8.5% to 10%. The same sample was also used in a study of T cells in Graves' hyperthyroidism and ophthalmopathy.

The sequencing used peripheral blood mononuclear cells (PBMCs), collected at new diagnosis, from a patient treated with antithyroid drugs. These receptors all come from a man aged 25 to 40 with Graves disease.

The chain carries TRBV7-2 and TRBJ1-3, with D unclear. The CDR3 has 16 amino acids. CDR1 is SGHTA and CDR2 is FQGNSA in the germline V gene. Between the trimmed V and J ends, which lost 1 base and 3 bases, there was a span of 13 bases. The CDR3: CASSLVSPPGGNTIYF. CDR3 DNA sequence: TGTGCCAGCAGCTTAGTATCCCCGCCGGGTGGAAACACCATATATTTT.

This clonotype was recorded many times. V is TRBV11-1 and J is TRBJ2-7; D gene ambiguous. The CDR3 is made up of 15 amino acids. Between the trimmed V and J ends, which lost 2 bases and 4 bases, there was a span of 15 bases. Germline V gene lookup returns CDR1 SGHAT and CDR2 FQDESV (reference sequence). The CDR3 loop is CASSLPADNYYEQYF. The CDR3 coding sequence is TGTGCCAGCAGCTTACCAGCCGACAATTATTACGAGCAGTACTTC.

This clonotype was detected ten times or more. This chain uses TRBV20-1 with TRBJ1-1; D may be TRBD1 (5 bases). Looked up from germline, CDR1 is DFQATT and CDR2 is SNEGSKA (reference sequence). CDR3 size: 13 residues. Trimming stripped 6 bases from V and 8 bases from J, with 19 bases between. The CDR3 DNA reads TGCAGTGCGGTTCGGGGCAATGACTTGGAAGCTTTCTTT. Amino acid sequence: CSAVRGNDLEAFF.

The table lists this clonotype with many counts. The chain has TRBV7-9 and TRBJ2-3; D is uncertain. CDR3 length: 15 amino acids. CDR1 and CDR2 (germline): SEHNR, FQNEAQ (reference sequence). V was trimmed by 0 bases and J by 2 bases, leaving 9 bases between them. The CDR3 reads CASSLARGPTDTQYF. DNA of the CDR3: TGTGCCAGCAGCTTAGCCAGAGGACCCACAGATACGCAGTATTTT.

This clonotype was recorded a few times. The V call is TRBV7-6, the J call TRBJ1-1; TRBD1 matches 8 bases. From germline, CDR1 is SGHVS and CDR2 FNYEAQ. V trimming: 4 bases; J trimming: 5 bases; junction bases outside the gene matches: 6. This CDR3 spans 14 amino acids. The CDR3 sequence is CASSSRTGSTEAFF. DNA for the CDR3: TGTGCCAGCAGCTCCCGGACAGGGTCAACTGAAGCTTTCTTT. The full variable domain, in which reference TRBV7-6 and TRBJ1-1 provide the parts outside the CDR3, is GAGVSQSPRYKVTKRGQDVALRCDPISGHVSLYWYRQALGQGPEFLTYFNYEAQQDKSGLPNDRFSAERPEGSISTLTIQRTEQRDSAMYRCASSSRTGSTEAFFGQGTRLTVV.

J is TRBJ2-7 and V is TRBV11-1; D uncertain. This CDR3 is built from 15 residues. Germline CDR1 is SGHAT and CDR2 is FQDESV (reference sequence). Trimming took off 3 bases at V and 0 bases at J, with 12 bases between the two ends. CDR3 nucleotide sequence: TGTGCCAGCAGCTTGGGTGGACGGTTCTCCTACGAGCAGTACTTC. It encodes CASSLGGRFSYEQYF.

As for this clonotype: This sequence is one base from a far larger clone and is likely a read error. The chain couples TRBV2 to TRBJ1-1; D may be TRBD1 (5 bases). The V and J ends lost 5 bases and 5 bases respectively, with 12 bases between them. Germline assignment: CDR1 SNHLY and CDR2 FYNNEI. The CDR3 is 13 residues long. The CDR3 bases are TGTGCCAGCAGTTTTGGGGCGGAAACTGAAGCTTTCTTT. This translates into CASSFGAETEAFF.

This clonotype was detected ten times or more. This chain joins TRBV27 and TRBJ2-3, with 8 bases fitting TRBD2. J was trimmed by 4 bases and V by 2 bases; bases with no gene match: 5. The germline V gene has CDR1 MNHEY and CDR2 SMNVEV (reference sequence). This CDR3 contains 15 residues. For the CDR3, the DNA is TGTGCCAGCAGTTTAGGGACTAGTCATTCAGATACGCAGTATTTT. Protein: CASSLGTSHSDTQYF.

As for this clonotype: A read error may explain this, as a much larger clone is one base away. The chain joins TRBV11-2 to TRBJ1-6, with D possibly TRBD1 on 6 matching bases. Germline V gene lookup returns CDR1 SGHAT and CDR2 FQNNGV. The CDR3 has 16 amino acids. V was shortened by 1 base and J by 5 bases, with 12 bases between the two germline ends. CDR3 region: CASSLGNTGNNSPLHF. In nucleotides, the CDR3 is TGTGCCAGCAGCTTAGGTAACACAGGGAATAATTCACCCCTCCACTTT.